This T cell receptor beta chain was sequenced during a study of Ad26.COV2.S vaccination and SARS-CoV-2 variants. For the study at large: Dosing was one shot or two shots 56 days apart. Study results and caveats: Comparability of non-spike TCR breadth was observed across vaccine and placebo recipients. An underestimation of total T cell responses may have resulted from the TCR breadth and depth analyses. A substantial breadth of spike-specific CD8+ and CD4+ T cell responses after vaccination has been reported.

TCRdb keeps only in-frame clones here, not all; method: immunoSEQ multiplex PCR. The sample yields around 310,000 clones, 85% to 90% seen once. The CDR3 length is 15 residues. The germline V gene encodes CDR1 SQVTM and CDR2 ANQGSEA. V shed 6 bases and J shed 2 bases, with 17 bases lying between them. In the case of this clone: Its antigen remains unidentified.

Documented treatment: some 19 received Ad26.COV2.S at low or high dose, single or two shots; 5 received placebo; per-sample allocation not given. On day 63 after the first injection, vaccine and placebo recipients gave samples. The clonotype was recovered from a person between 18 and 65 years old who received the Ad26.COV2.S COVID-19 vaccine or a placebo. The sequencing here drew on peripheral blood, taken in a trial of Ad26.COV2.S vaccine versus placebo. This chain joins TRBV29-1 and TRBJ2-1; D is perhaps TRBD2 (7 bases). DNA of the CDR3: TGCAGCGTGGACGCGGGGGCGGGGCCCTACAATGAGCAGTTCTTC. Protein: CSVDAGAGPYNEQFF.